The rows below give T cell receptor beta chains drawn from one sample of a study of T cell changes during pregnancy in multiple sclerosis. The protocol was immunoSEQ multiplex PCR, while the TCRdb copy is restricted to in-frame clones and leaves out a portion. The sample includes about 59,000 clones, approximately 94% of them seen just once. The source material was CD8+ T cells from peripheral blood mononuclear cells, sampled after pregnancy. Receptors originate from a female donor with multiple sclerosis, enrolled in a pregnancy study. CDR3s include the opening cysteine and the closing phenylalanine or tryptophan.

v_gene: TRBV4-2; CDR3aa: CASTLLAGDSDTQYF
v_gene: TRBV14; CDR3aa: CASSHGQALGEQYF
v_gene: TRBV5-6; CDR3aa: CASSPDSPSGNTIYF
v_gene: TRBV28; CDR3aa: CASSFIGVRENSEAFF
v_gene: TRBV27; CDR3aa: CASSPNSGLIANTGELFF
v_gene: TRBV18; CDR3aa: CASSPPEILYEQYF
v_gene: TRBV28; CDR3aa: CASSVELNRGRTEAFF
v_gene: TRBV27; CDR3aa: CASSLNYIGQNLNTEAFF
v_gene: TRBV28; CDR3aa: CASSNRYYGYTF
v_gene: TRBV28; CDR3aa: CASSFRALAGDPYEQYF
v_gene: TRBV7-8; CDR3aa: CASSLGLAGESGLSTDTQYF
v_gene: TRBV9; CDR3aa: CASRGGESTEAFF
v_gene: TRBV19; CDR3aa: CASSHGQMNTEAFF
v_gene: TRBV2; CDR3aa: CASITGGAHTEAFF
v_gene: TRBV29-1; CDR3aa: CSVEGMRESYDEQFF
v_gene: TRBV27; CDR3aa: CASSLSPRTGDEQYF
v_gene: TRBV14; CDR3aa: CASSQPPGQGNYEQYF
v_gene: TRBV7-3; CDR3aa: CASSPRDRATGELFF
v_gene: TRBV27; CDR3aa: CASSPLFGSYNEQFF
v_gene: TRBV29-1; CDR3aa: CSVPGPTGGYTF
v_gene: TRBV19; CDR3aa: CASSRGRDSNQPQHF
v_gene: TRBV7-8; CDR3aa: CASSHPRLADYNEQFF
v_gene: TRBV4-1; CDR3aa: CASSQEPGTGADEQFF
v_gene: TRBV27; CDR3aa: CASSRTGLTEAFF
v_gene: TRBV10-3; CDR3aa: CAISESSNARDSEIDTQYF
v_gene: TRBV2; CDR3aa: CASRGTSGRDEQYF
v_gene: TRBV5-8; CDR3aa: CASSFEVRQLMETQYF
v_gene: TRBV2; CDR3aa: CASSGTSGRYEQYF
v_gene: TRBV5-1; CDR3aa: CASSTGTGYNEQFF
v_gene: TRBV6-5; CDR3aa: CASSLPGTEQYF
v_gene: TRBV5-5; CDR3aa: CASSVSSGGNQPQHF
v_gene: TRBV29-1; CDR3aa: CSVEGAAESSYNEQFF
v_gene: TRBV30; CDR3aa: CAWSVGVGLTDTQYF
v_gene: TRBV7-6; CDR3aa: CASRLLAGLRNEQFF
v_gene: TRBV7-2; CDR3aa: CASSLDLAYEQYF
v_gene: TRBV27; CDR3aa: CASSRTRTAAYEQYF
v_gene: TRBV19; CDR3aa: CASSISGGNQPQHF
v_gene: TRBV6-6; CDR3aa: CASRYSGTATYEQYF
v_gene: TRBV6-4; CDR3aa: CASSDSTAGVYEQYF
v_gene: TRBV19; CDR3aa: CASRPTGVVWTDTQYF
v_gene: TRBV11-2; CDR3aa: CASSLEGLEDTSGNTIYF
v_gene: TRBV10-2; CDR3aa: CASSESRGREQFF
v_gene: TRBV13; CDR3aa: CASSLGLAAGDTGELFF
v_gene: TRBV7-8; CDR3aa: CASSLEDITSYEQYF
v_gene: TRBV2; CDR3aa: CASSTRGGAPSGTEAFF
v_gene: TRBV2; CDR3aa: CASRGPGGNTEAFF
v_gene: TRBV29-1; CDR3aa: CSVEDQDRGFYGYTF
v_gene: TRBV4-2; CDR3aa: CASSQGRLELEGEQYF
v_gene: TRBV19; CDR3aa: CASSTGGSYGYTF
v_gene: TRBV30; CDR3aa: CAWSPTGELFF
v_gene: TRBV9; CDR3aa: CASSPRLVSQYNEQFF
v_gene: TRBV4-3; CDR3aa: CASSQRVAGGETQYF
v_gene: TRBV19; CDR3aa: CASSIQGANEQFF
v_gene: TRBV29-1; CDR3aa: CSVTRDSSYEQYF